The next 6 T cell receptor beta chains were all read from a single sample in a study of blood T cell repertoires in COVID-19. Sequenced by immunoSEQ multiplex PCR; TCRdb stores in-frame clones only, minus some. The sample lists 250,000 to 300,000 clones, more than 70% seen once, with 5% to 6% in the top ten. The source material was peripheral blood. All receptors derive from a man older than 75 with acute or convalescent COVID-19.

The genes are TRBV9 and TRBJ1-1; the match to TRBD1 covers 7 bases. The CDR3 is 18 amino acids. J lost 3 bases, V lost 1 base, and 15 bases had no gene match. CDR1 is SGDLS and CDR2 is YYNGEE in the germline V gene. Here the CDR3 DNA reads TGTGCCAGCAGCGTAATGATCCTAAAGGGGGCGGCGGACACTGAAGCTTTCTTT. Translating gives CASSVMILKGAADTEAFF.

The J gene is TRBJ2-5, the V gene TRBV5-1; D uncertain. The V gene's germline CDR1 is SGHRS and CDR2 YFSETQ. This CDR3 is built from 14 residues. V shed 0 bases and J shed 5 bases, with 11 bases lying between them. The CDR3 here is CASSLGSSLETQYF. As DNA, the CDR3 is TGCGCCAGCAGCTTGGGGTCAAGCTTGGAGACCCAGTACTTC. Full variable domain (remainder filled in from reference TRBV5-1 and TRBJ2-5): KAGVTQTPRYLIKTRGQQVTLSCSPISGHRSVSWYQQTPGQGLQFLFEYFSETQRNKGNFPGRFSGRQFSNSRSEMNVSTLELGDSALYLCASSLGSSLETQYFGPGTRLLVL.

The V call is TRBV7-9, the J call TRBJ1-2; no clear D. The CDR3 has 14 amino acids. Between the trimmed V and J ends, which lost 2 bases and 2 bases, there was a span of 9 bases. From germline, CDR1 is SEHNR and CDR2 FQNEAQ (reference sequence). CDR3 loop: CASSLSTANYGYTF. The CDR3 DNA reads as TGTGCCAGCAGCTTAAGTACAGCCAACTATGGCTACACCTTC.

This rearrangement joins TRBV5-1 to TRBJ2-7, with TRBD1 matching 7 bases. The V gene end was trimmed by 5 bases and the J gene end by 4 bases; junction bases not matched to a gene: 6. Germline V lookup: CDR1 SGHRS, CDR2 YFSETQ. The CDR3 runs 13 residues. CDR3 nucleotides: TGCGCCAGCAGGCACCGGGACAGATACGAGCAGTACTTC. Protein product: CASRHRDRYEQYF.

V and J are TRBV30 and TRBJ2-5, with D perhaps matching TRBD1 (5 bases). This CDR3 spans 13 amino acids. CDR1 is GTSNPN, CDR2 SVGIG, per germline (reference sequence). The V and J ends lost 0 bases and 5 bases respectively, with 10 bases between them. The CDR3 DNA reads as TGTGCCTGGAGTGTAGGGGCTCTGGAGACCCAGTACTTC. Residues: CAWSVGALETQYF.

V usage is TRBV18 and J usage is TRBJ2-4, with TRBD1 matching 8 bases. Per the germline V gene, CDR1 is KGHSH and CDR2 is LQKENI. V shed 5 bases, J shed 8 bases, and the junction held 2 bases outside the gene matches. The CDR3 runs to 12 residues. The CDR3 nucleotides read TGTGCCAGCTCAGTACAGGGGGACATTCAGTACTTC. This translates into CASSVQGDIQYF.